The present TCR beta chain was sequenced within a study of T cell repertoires in cytomegalovirus infection. Whole-study context: Indications of both CMV infection and matching HLA type were provided by public TCR beta signatures.

TCRdb itself ran the reads through MiXCR, one entry per CDR3 protein. The table records roughly 920,000 distinct CDR3 sequences, approximately 31% of them present only once. In the case of this clonotype: Its antigen is unknown. A much larger clone lies one base from this, so it may be a read error.

Findings of the study overall: Adding up the frequency of public TCR beta families identified people who carried CMV plus the relevant HLA. Clonotypes of TCR beta that were HLA-C-restricted and CMV-specific dominated the ex vivo response.

This CDR3 has 14 residues. Germline V gives CDR1 SGHVS, CDR2 FQNEAQ. Sequences were derived from cultured CD8+ T cells from PBMCs, sampled from culture after CMV antigen stimulation. V and J are TRBV7-8 and TRBJ2-4; 7 nucleotides align to TRBD2. The TCR was taken from a human donor in good health (CMV status not recorded). Some clones in this sample may be carry-over from other donors' samples. The CDR3 DNA reads TGTGCCAGCAGCTTTACCGGGACTACAAACCTTCAGTACTTC. Its translation: CASSFTGTTNLQYF.